This T cell receptor (beta chain) was sequenced during a study of technical replicates of blood from a handful of donors. The repertoire was sequenced with immunoSEQ multiplex PCR; TCRdb's copy has only in-frame clones and lacks some. The table includes around 85,000 clones, 85% to 95% detected once. The CDR3 has 16 amino acids. Germline V gives CDR1 SGDLS, CDR2 YYNGEE. V lost 4 bases to trimming and J lost 3 bases; unmatched junction nucleotides: 8. Sequencing input: T cells isolated from PBMCs. The rearrangement joins TRBV9 to TRBJ2-2; 8 bases align to TRBD2. The receptor comes from a human donor in good health. The CDR3 coding sequence is TGTGCCAGCAGCCTCGAGGTAGCGGGACACACCGGGGAGCTGTTTTTT. Protein product: CASSLEVAGHTGELFF.